This T cell receptor beta chain was recovered during a study of tumor-infiltrating lymphocytes in primary liver carcinoma. This clonotype was seen at least ten times. Unsorted bulk tissue (roughly 19-30 mg) underwent RNA and DNA co-extraction. A constant-region primer served to make TCR beta cDNA from approximately 490 ng total RNA. Construction of TCR beta libraries relied on three successive nested multiplex PCR rounds employing slightly modified ARM-PCR. Rounds one and two of PCR, each of about 10 cycles, were primed with TRBV1-TRBV30 forward primers and a C-beta reverse primer. TCRdb independently ran MiXCR on the multiplex PCR reads; one entry per CDR3 protein. This table holds under 90,000 distinct CDR3 sequences, more than 65% found once. The germline V gene has CDR1 MNHEY and CDR2 SVGAGI. Trimming shortened V by 7 bases and J by 6 bases, and 16 bases separated the two germline ends. CDR3 size: 13 residues.

The sequencing sample was made of liver tumor tissue from sampling region 1. The sample's subset: tumor region T1, superior pole. The V call is TRBV6-5, the J call TRBJ2-7, with D tentatively TRBD1 or TRBD2 (6 bases each). This clonotype was sampled from a man aged 40-49 years with primary liver carcinoma and hepatitis B virus infection. In DNA, the CDR3 is TGTGCCAGCACCCAGGGGCGGGAATCCGAGCAGTACTTC. It yields the protein CASTQGRESEQYF.